This T cell receptor (beta chain) was profiled in a study of blood T cells in healthy people across ages. V was cut by 3 bases and J by 6 bases, with 14 bases left in between. Germline CDR1 is DFQATT and CDR2 is SNEGSKA (reference sequence). The CDR3 is made up of 13 amino acids. A second about 7 to 11 cycle PCR used barcoded and J-beta primers. Using its own MiXCR run on the 5' RACE reads, TCRdb lists one record per CDR3 protein. The repertoire holds approximately 850,000 distinct CDR3 sequences, with about 62% as singletons. Material: blood. The chain carries TRBV20-1 and TRBJ1-1, with D tentatively TRBD1 (6 bases). The source of this sequence is a man aged 25-40 years in good health. The CDR3 DNA sequence: TGCAGTGCTAGGGGAACAGGGATCCCTGAAGCTTTCTTT. It yields the protein CSARGTGIPEAFF.